Below are 2 T cell receptor beta chains sequenced from a single sample in a study of T cells after yellow fever vaccination. MiXCR, run by TCRdb on the 5' RACE reads, gives a single entry per CDR3 protein. The sample consists of hundreds of thousands of distinct CDR3 sequences, roughly 13% of them appearing once. The material sequenced was PBMCs, taken on the day of the yellow fever booster vaccination. These TCRs come from a man aged 25-45 years who received the YFV17D yellow fever vaccine.

To note about this clonotype: The limits of the CDR3 on the DNA are not certain, so only TCRdb's listed CDR3 is given. The gene calls are TRBV12-3 or TRBV12-4 and TRBJ1-4; the table's D call TRBD1 went unverified against the DNA. A total of 15 residues make up the CDR3, ends included. The CDR3 reads CASSFSGQGTEKLFF.

The chain couples TRBV19 to TRBJ2-7, with TRBD1 as a possible D gene (6 bases). This CDR3 contains 11 residues. Germline V gene data show CDR1 as LNHDA and CDR2 as SQIVND (reference sequence). V was shortened by 8 bases and J by 4 bases, with 9 bases between the two germline ends. The CDR3 region has the DNA TGTGCCAGTGGGGACATGTACGAGCAGTACTTC. Amino acid sequence: CASGDMYEQYF. The whole variable domain, filled in from reference TRBV19 and TRBJ2-7, reads DGGITQSPKYLFRKEGQNVTLSCEQNLNHDAMYWYRQDPGQGLRLIYYSQIVNDFQKGDIAEGYSVSREKKESFPLTVTSAQKNPTAFYLCASGDMYEQYFGPGTRLTVT.